This T cell receptor beta chain came from a study of blood T cell repertoires in COVID-19. The wider study: Spain, Italy and the United States supplied samples that represented acute and convalescent COVID-19.

Repertoires were generated with immunoSEQ multiplex PCR, while TCRdb's copy carries only in-frame clones and drops some. The sample includes 150,000 to 200,000 clones, approximately 86% of them seen just once. The germline gives CDR1 MNHEY, CDR2 SMNVEV (reference sequence). The V and J ends lost 2 bases and 5 bases, in that order; junction bases with no gene match: 3. This CDR3 has 15 residues. Source material: peripheral blood. This receptor was obtained from a man between 70 and 80 years old with acute or convalescent COVID-19. The chain joins TRBV27 to TRBJ1-4, with 9 nucleotides matching TRBD1. CDR3 DNA sequence: TGTGCCAGCAGTTTACTTGGGACAGGGAATGAAAAACTGTTTTTT. Translating gives CASSLLGTGNEKLFF.